This TCR beta chain was recorded in a study of blood T cell repertoires in COVID-19. Study-wide context: Whether acute or convalescent, the COVID-19 samples came from the United States, Italy and Spain. Sample material is recorded as cDNA or gDNA derived from T cells, B-cell-depleted T cells, or PBMCs.

The protocol was immunoSEQ multiplex PCR, while the TCRdb copy is restricted to in-frame clones and leaves out a portion. Of approximately 230,000 clones in the sample, around four fifths were seen once. As regards this clone: The germline gene is not matched at one end of the junction; a read error may be the cause.

This clonotype originated in a man between 25 and 39 years old with active or convalescent COVID-19. The sequenced sample consisted of peripheral blood.

The CDR3 DNA reads as TGTGCCAACAGCGCCGAACTTCCCACAGATACGCAGTATTTT. Translation: CANSAELPTDTQYF. This sequence joins TRBV7-2 and TRBJ2-3; no definite D call. The germline gives CDR1 SGHTA, CDR2 FQGNSA. The CDR3 runs to 14 residues.